This T cell receptor beta chain appears in the sequencing data of a study of T cell responses to AZD1222 COVID-19 vaccine (dated by TCRdb to the early 2020s). Concerning the study at large: Because spike-specific TCR depth and breadth did not differ between the two schedules, AZD1222 recipients who got a second dose at roughly 4 weeks were pooled with those who got a second dose at roughly 12 weeks. A total of 230 to 250 trial participants underwent TCR sequencing, of whom around 210 had received two doses of AZD1222 and some 25 had received two doses of the MenACWY control vaccine. Trial participants were enrolled by age into 18-55, 56-69 and 70-plus year subgroups, with around 140, 26 and 57 TCR-sequenced participants respectively. Overall study results and their limits: Because no day 14 peak-response samples were available, repertoires were characterized only after the peak T cell response. Reportedly, almost half of the unique spike-specific TCRs recognized epitopes lying outside the regions that are mutated in the B.1.351 and B.1.1.7 variants. Conclusions about previously exposed vaccinees are limited, since just 5 to 7 AZD1222 recipients were seropositive for SARS-CoV-2 at baseline. In the small 56-69-year group, the increase in depth fell short of significance, most likely because of low power. Spike-specific TCR breadth and depth rose significantly after two AZD1222 doses compared with day 0 and with MenACWY recipients. The vaccine-associated CD4 TCRs covered the entire spike protein, and the dominant responses fell in regions 160-218 and 743-854. Most participants were white British and females outnumbered males, and the authors suggested that clonal diversity may have been underestimated.

About this clone itself: Its antigen is still unknown. No quality values exist for individual bases; no much larger clone is one base distant.

The CDR3 regions of human TCRbeta chains were analyzed by immunosequencing. The authors' pipeline ran thus. TCRs in the repertoires were matched against a reference library of SARS-CoV-2-specific TCRs that had been generated with the MIRA antigen-specificity platform. Breadth meant the fraction of unique TCRs that were SARS-CoV-2-associated, whereas depth meant the fraction of total T cells that were SARS-CoV-2-associated. Using the MIRA data, each spike-specific TCR was mapped to the spike region that the TCR reacts to and placed in a CD4 or CD8 class. Log10-transformed breadth and depth values were compared by one-way ANOVA with Sidak's multiple comparisons tests. This immuneACCESS table, as held by TCRdb, lists in-frame sequences with V and J called but not all clones. Of the missing ones, under half trace to an unresolved V gene in checked studies; the others have no known cause. V and J calls and clone size are as listed in that table; D and trimming were resolved from the DNA. Within this sample are more than 150,000 clones, with roughly 88% of them counted one time only. 0.49% of the sample lies in the top ten.

In the paper's terms, the time point label means: baseline before first vaccination. Samples from vaccinated people were obtained from the UK trials COV001 and COV002, which included a single-blind randomized controlled phase 2/3 trial of AZD1222 (ChAdOx1 nCoV-19) in healthy adults. Trial participant PBMC samples were collected at day 0 and day 28 after the second dose for TCRbeta chain sequencing. The germline V gene encodes CDR1 SGHTA and CDR2 FQGTGA. From the cysteine through the phenylalanine, the CDR3 covers 13 amino acids. Only the CDR3 region is kept as DNA, spanning 39 bases read in frame from base 1. The junction shows trimming of 2 bases on V and 8 bases on J, plus 10 bases between the germline ends.

The material sequenced was peripheral blood, taken on day 0 of AZD1222 vaccination. This sequence was found in an adult in good health. The chain is assembled from TRBV7-3 and TRBJ2-1; the D call is possibly TRBD1 or TRBD2, each sharing 5 bases. The DNA sequence follows: TGTGCCAGCAGCTTAGAGGGGACCCATGAGCAGTTCTTC. It translates as CASSLEGTHEQFF.